Listed here are 27 T cell receptor beta chains from one sample, sequenced in a study of T cells in Graves' hyperthyroidism and ophthalmopathy. Amplification yielded TCR beta CDR3 regions, with RNA transcripts as the source. Carried out on the TCR CDR3, a first-round RT-PCR used the HTBI primer set. TCRdb used MiXCR to reprocess the multiplex PCR reads, holding one entry per CDR3 protein. Among approximately 400,000 distinct CDR3 sequences listed, about an eighth were seen once. The specimen was blood. All receptors derive from a man between 50 and 59 years old with Graves' ophthalmopathy.

This rearrangement joins TRBV6-1 to TRBJ1-4, with D tentatively TRBD1 (6 bases). The CDR3 totals 16 residues. Per the germline V gene, CDR1 is MNHNS and CDR2 is SASEGT. With 4 bases removed from V and 3 bases from J, the gap between germline ends came to 15 bases. In nucleotides, the CDR3 is TGTGCCAGCAGTGGGGTCAGGGGAAGGTCTAATGAAAAACTGTTTTTT. This sequence encodes CASSGVRGRSNEKLFF.

V usage is TRBV19 and J usage is TRBJ2-2; 8 bases fit TRBD1. V lost 5 bases to trimming and J lost 5 bases; unmatched junction nucleotides: 10. The germline V gene encodes CDR1 LNHDA and CDR2 SQIVND (reference sequence). CDR3 size: 16 residues. The CDR3 reads CASSFGQGVGTGELFF. CDR3 DNA: TGTGCCAGTAGTTTCGGACAGGGTGTAGGGACCGGGGAGCTGTTTTTT.

The chain employs TRBV27 and TRBJ2-7, with unresolved D. The germline CDR1 and CDR2 sequences are MNHEY and SMNVEV (reference sequence). The germline V and J ends were trimmed by 9 bases and 4 bases, with 13 bases remaining between them. This CDR3 region has 12 residues. The CDR3 DNA sequence: TGTGCCAGTGGGCCTGGAGCGTACGAGCAGTACTTC. Its protein product is CASGPGAYEQYF.

This clonotype showed up many times. This chain links TRBV5-1 with TRBJ1-2; D is unclear. The CDR3 consists of 16 residues. With 4 bases removed from V and 4 bases from J, the gap between germline ends came to 20 bases. Germline values: CDR1 SGHRS, CDR2 YFSETQ. As DNA, the CDR3 is TGCGCCAGCAGCCCCCAATTTGGCTCTCGGGCCTATGGCTACACCTTC. Translation: CASSPQFGSRAYGYTF.

In its sample, this clonotype was seen many times. This chain joins TRBV5-1 and TRBJ1-2; 10 bases align to TRBD1. CDR1 is SGHRS and CDR2 is YFSETQ in the germline V gene. The CDR3 spans 18 residues. The V segment lost 0 bases and the J segment 5 bases; nucleotides outside the gene matches: 13. CDR3 sequence (DNA): TGCGCCAGCAGCTTGGAAGGGACAGGGGCCGCCCTACGTTATGGCTACACCTTC. Encoded protein: CASSLEGTGAALRYGYTF. The whole variable domain, remainder taken from reference TRBV5-1 and TRBJ1-2, is KAGVTQTPRYLIKTRGQQVTLSCSPISGHRSVSWYQQTPGQGLQFLFEYFSETQRNKGNFPGRFSGRQFSNSRSEMNVSTLELGDSALYLCASSLEGTGAALRYGYTFGSGTRLTVV.

The chain links TRBV9 to TRBJ2-3; D ambiguous. CDR3 size: 15 residues. V was shortened by 0 bases and J by 1 base, with 9 bases between the two germline ends. CDR1 and CDR2 from the germline V gene are SGDLS and YYNGEE. CDR3 sequence: CASSVVDFGTDTQYF. In DNA form, the CDR3 reads TGTGCCAGCAGCGTAGTTGATTTCGGCACAGATACGCAGTATTTT.

J is TRBJ2-1 and V is TRBV12-3 or TRBV12-4; D perhaps matches TRBD2 (6 bases). The ends were cut back, 7 bases at V and 5 bases at J, with 12 bases in the middle. The CDR3 covers 13 residues. CDR3 residues: CASNHGGDNEQFF. The CDR3 DNA is TGTGCCAGCAACCACGGGGGTGACAATGAGCAGTTCTTC.

A few counts support this clonotype. The rearrangement links TRBV6-1 to TRBJ2-7; 8 nucleotides line up with TRBD1. V was clipped by 4 bases and J by 5 bases; unmatched bases: 7. Germline values: CDR1 MNHNS, CDR2 SASEGT. The CDR3 sequence is 14 residues long. In nucleotides, the CDR3 is TGTGCCAGCAGTGGGCACCAGGGGGCTAACGAGCAGTACTTC. Amino acid sequence: CASSGHQGANEQYF.

This clonotype was found many times. The genes are TRBV20-1 and TRBJ2-7, with TRBD2 as a possible D gene (6 bases). The CDR3 consists of 13 residues. CDR1 is DFQATT and CDR2 is SNEGSKA in the germline V gene (reference sequence). Trimming shortened V by 1 base and J by 4 bases, and 11 bases separated the two germline ends. The CDR3 sequence is CSARVDGGYEQYF. Here the CDR3 DNA reads TGCAGTGCTAGAGTAGACGGGGGATACGAGCAGTACTTC.

This clonotype was recorded many times. This chain joins TRBV12-3 or TRBV12-4 and TRBJ1-2; a possible D gene is TRBD1 (5 bases). The CDR3 has 16 amino acids. V lost 6 bases to trimming and J lost 2 bases, with 19 bases between them. In nucleotides, the CDR3 is TGTGCCAGCAGCCCCCAGGGTTTCTCCATCAACTATGGCTACACCTTC. Encoded protein: CASSPQGFSINYGYTF.

This clonotype was counted many times. The chain combines TRBV29-1 with TRBJ2-5; D uncertain. Between the trimmed V and J ends, which lost 4 bases and 0 bases, there was a span of 9 bases. Germline CDR1 reads SQVTM; CDR2 reads ANQGSEA. The CDR3 totals 13 residues. The CDR3 here is CSVGKGNQETQYF. CDR3 coding DNA: TGCAGCGTTGGAAAAGGGAACCAAGAGACCCAGTACTTC.

The chain is built from TRBV29-1 and TRBJ2-3; unclear D gene. Germline V gene data show CDR1 as SQVTM and CDR2 as ANQGSEA. Trimming pared 4 bases from V and 1 base from J, leaving 15 bases between. The CDR3 covers 15 residues. Written as DNA, the CDR3 is TGCAGCGTTGTATTCCAGACGGTGGGCACAGATACGCAGTATTTT. This gives the protein CSVVFQTVGTDTQYF.

This clonotype was seen ten or more times. This chain uses TRBV7-2 with TRBJ2-7; D call uncertain. The CDR3 has 15 amino acids. The germline V and J ends were trimmed by 0 bases and 2 bases, with 11 bases remaining between them. CDR1 and CDR2 from the germline V gene are SGHTA and FQGNSA. As DNA, the CDR3 is TGTGCCAGCAGCTTAGCGAGTCAGGAGACCTACGAGCAGTACTTC. Translated: CASSLASQETYEQYF.

This clonotype appeared many times. This chain links TRBV7-9 with TRBJ2-2; a weak D match, TRBD2 (5 bases). The ends were cut back, 5 bases at V and 7 bases at J, with 8 bases in the middle. Per germline, CDR1 SEHNR and CDR2 FQNEAQ (reference sequence). This CDR3 spans 12 amino acids. CDR3 nucleotides: TGTGCCAGCAGCCCCGGGGACGGGGAGCTGTTTTTT. The encoded protein is CASSPGDGELFF.

This clonotype appeared many times. The rearrangement links TRBV5-5 to TRBJ1-1; 7 nucleotides align to TRBD1. This CDR3 comprises 15 residues. Unmatched junction bases numbered 7, after V lost 4 bases and J lost 1 base. Germline V gives CDR1 SGHKS, CDR2 YYEKEE (reference sequence). The CDR3 coding sequence is TGTGCCAGCAGCAAGTTACAGGGGCCGAACACTGAAGCTTTCTTT. Amino acids: CASSKLQGPNTEAFF.

The chain links TRBV5-1 to TRBJ2-7, with a tentative D call TRBD1 (6 bases). V dropped 0 bases and J dropped 2 bases, with 21 bases sitting between them. Germline CDR1 SGHRS, CDR2 YFSETQ. The CDR3 runs 18 residues. CDR3 DNA sequence: TGCGCCAGCAGCTTGGATGGGGTGCAGGGGCCTGGCGCCTACGAGCAGTACTTC. It is translated as CASSLDGVQGPGAYEQYF.

This clonotype was detected a few times. J is TRBJ2-7 and V is TRBV7-8; 8 bases match TRBD2. Looked up from germline, CDR1 is SGHVS and CDR2 is FQNEAQ. V was pared by 5 bases and J by 4 bases, with 10 bases of the junction left unmatched. This CDR3 spans 15 amino acids. The CDR3 DNA reads TGTGCCAGCAGCCTAACCCGGGAGGGTGTATACGAGCAGTACTTC. Protein sequence: CASSLTREGVYEQYF.

This clonotype was observed many times. The chain combines TRBV5-8 with TRBJ1-6, with D perhaps TRBD1 (6 bases). Looked up from germline, CDR1 is SGHTS and CDR2 is YDEGEE. The V end was cut by 3 bases, the J end by 10 bases, with 20 bases between. The CDR3 contains 16 residues. CDR3 nucleotide sequence: TGTGCCAGCAGCTCAGGGCAGTCGGGGGGCAGCTCACCCCTCCACTTT. Its protein is CASSSGQSGGSSPLHF.

This clonotype was counted between two and nine times. The rearrangement links TRBV15 to TRBJ2-1; TRBD2 aligns across 7 bases. Losses at the gene ends were 0 bases for V and 5 bases for J; bases not matched to a gene: 7. Looked up from germline, CDR1 is LNHNV and CDR2 is YYDKDF (reference sequence). The CDR3 is made up of 16 amino acids. The CDR3 DNA reads TGTGCCACCAGCAGAGACTACGGTCTAGCGGACAATGAGCAGTTCTTC. This translates into CATSRDYGLADNEQFF.

This chain joins TRBV5-1 and TRBJ2-5, with TRBD1 matching 7 bases. Trimming took 4 bases from V and 10 from J; bases not matched to a gene: 10. The CDR3 totals 13 residues. Germline values: CDR1 SGHRS, CDR2 YFSETQ. The CDR3 DNA is TGCGCCAGCAGCGTTTCAGGGGGAATTGACCAGTACTTC. As protein: CASSVSGGIDQYF.

This clonotype was detected many times. V usage is TRBV4-1 and J usage is TRBJ2-7; D is undetermined. The CDR3 length is 15 residues. V dropped 2 bases and J dropped 3 bases, with 14 bases sitting between them. The germline V gene has CDR1 MGHRA and CDR2 YSYEKL. CDR3 sequence: CASSQTERRNYEQYF. DNA of the CDR3: TGCGCCAGCAGCCAAACAGAGCGACGAAACTACGAGCAGTACTTC.

The chain combines TRBV7-9 with TRBJ2-1, with 9 bases matching TRBD2. After removal of 6 bases from V and 7 bases from J, the junction contained 10 bases not matched to a gene. This CDR3 contains 15 residues. The germline gives CDR1 SEHNR, CDR2 FQNEAQ (reference sequence). CDR3 sequence: CASSLGRTSENEQFF. In DNA, the CDR3 is TGTGCCAGCAGTCTCGGTCGGACTAGCGAGAATGAGCAGTTCTTC.

Details on this clonotype: This may arise from a read error, as a much more abundant clone is one base away. The gene calls are TRBV3-1 and TRBJ2-7, with D hard to call. Germline CDR1 reads LGHDT; CDR2 reads YNNKEL (reference sequence). This CDR3 is built from 15 residues. Between the trimmed V and J ends, which lost 2 bases and 2 bases, there was a span of 13 bases. The CDR3 bases are TGTGCCAGCAGCCAAAGGCAGGACCACGCCTACGAGCAGTACTTC. It specifies CASSQRQDHAYEQYF.

The table lists this clonotype with many counts. The V gene is TRBV12-3 or TRBV12-4, the J gene TRBJ2-7; 12 positions agree with TRBD2. CDR3 length: 15 amino acids. J gave up 2 bases and V 4 bases, and 3 bases lay outside the gene matches. This CDR3 is CASSYLAGGTYEQYF. Here the CDR3 DNA reads TGTGCCAGCAGTTACCTAGCGGGAGGGACCTACGAGCAGTACTTC.

This clonotype was recorded many times. The gene calls are TRBV11-3 and TRBJ1-2; no definite D call. The germline V gene encodes CDR1 SGHNT and CDR2 YENEEA. V was shortened by 4 bases and J by 2 bases, with 14 bases between the two germline ends. The CDR3 length is 15 residues. The CDR3, as DNA: TGTGCCAGCAGCTCCGGGCGGACTGTCAACTATGGCTACACCTTC. It yields the protein CASSSGRTVNYGYTF.

This clonotype was found many times. The chain carries TRBV7-2 and TRBJ2-1; 11 bases map to TRBD2. Trimming removed 0 bases from V and 7 bases from J; junction bases left unmatched: 11. The CDR3 totals 18 residues. Germline V gives CDR1 SGHTA, CDR2 FQGNSA. The CDR3 loop is CASSLARRGLAGGNEQFF. CDR3 DNA: TGTGCCAGCAGCTTAGCGAGGAGAGGGCTAGCGGGAGGTAATGAGCAGTTCTTC. Full variable domain (rest looked up from reference TRBV7-2 and TRBJ2-1): GAGVSQSPSNKVTEKGKDVELRCDPISGHTALYWYRQSLGQGLEFLIYFQGNSAPDKSGLPSDRFSAERTGGSVSTLTIQRTQQEDSAVYLCASSLARRGLAGGNEQFFGPGTRLTVL.

This clonotype showed up many times. The J gene is TRBJ2-4, the V gene TRBV10-3; D is perhaps TRBD1 or TRBD2 (7 bases each). With 6 bases removed from V and 2 bases from J, the gap between germline ends came to 14 bases. Germline V lookup: CDR1 ENHRY, CDR2 SYGVKD. The CDR3 has 15 residues. The CDR3 DNA is TGTGCCATCAGCCGGGACAGCGGGACCAAAAACATTCAGTACTTC. This sequence encodes CAISRDSGTKNIQYF.